These 28 T cell receptor beta chains came from one sample sequenced in a study of CD8 T cells in Susac syndrome. Random-hexamer reverse transcription was applied to 0.5 to 1 ug RNA. TCRdb recomputed calls from the immunoSEQ multiplex PCR reads with MiXCR, one row per CDR3 protein. This sample has 140,000 or so distinct CDR3 sequences; approximately 94% occur once, and the top ten carry approximately 0.08%. The sample consisted of CD4+ T cells from PBMCs. These receptors came from a human donor in good health.

CDR3 amino acids: CASSLGRYPETQYF. The CDR3 region has the DNA TGTGCCAGCAGCCTCGGACGGTACCCGGAGACCCAGTACTTC. The chain couples TRBV3-1 to TRBJ2-5, with D unresolved. This CDR3 has 14 amino acids. Trimming left V 4 bases short and J 5 bases short, with 14 bases between. Germline assignment: CDR1 LGHDT and CDR2 YNNKEL (reference sequence).

This chain joins TRBV20-1 and TRBJ2-5, with D tentatively TRBD2 (6 bases). Germline values: CDR1 DFQATT, CDR2 SNEGSKA (reference sequence). The V gene lost 5 bases and the J gene lost 1 base, with 11 bases spanning the gap. The CDR3 runs 13 residues. The DNA for the CDR3 is TGCAGTGCTGTGGGGGGAGCCCAAGAGACCCAGTACTTC. This sequence encodes CSAVGGAQETQYF.

The V and J genes are TRBV30 and TRBJ1-1, with D possibly TRBD1 on 5 matching bases. CDR3 length equals 15 residues. The V end lost 5 bases, the J end lost 1 base, and 17 bases lay between the germline ends. From germline, CDR1 is GTSNPN and CDR2 SVGIG (reference sequence). The chain's CDR3 is CAWSARDPRNTEAFF. CDR3 sequence (DNA): TGTGCCTGGTCAGCCCGGGACCCCAGGAACACTGAAGCTTTCTTT.

The rearrangement links TRBV7-2 to TRBJ1-2; the D gene is possibly TRBD1 (5 bases). Germline CDR1 SGHTA, CDR2 FQGNSA. CDR3 length: 16 residues. V gave up 4 bases and J gave up 0 bases, with 15 bases separating them. The CDR3 reads CASSSMATAANYGYTF. The CDR3 DNA reads TGTGCCAGCAGCTCCATGGCGACAGCCGCTAACTATGGCTACACCTTC.

The chain employs TRBV10-3 and TRBJ1-1, with 8 bases identical to TRBD1. The germline V gene has CDR1 ENHRY and CDR2 SYGVKD. The CDR3 sequence is 16 residues long. J was trimmed by 2 bases and V by 3 bases; bases with no gene match: 8. The CDR3 sequence is CAISEALTGVNTEAFF. CDR3 nucleotide sequence: TGTGCCATCAGTGAAGCCTTGACAGGGGTAAACACTGAAGCTTTCTTT.

The chain carries TRBV10-3 and TRBJ2-2; no firm D call. The CDR3 consists of 11 residues. Trimming cost V 10 bases and J 1 base, with 4 bases left between them. Germline V gene lookup returns CDR1 ENHRY and CDR2 SYGVKD. The CDR3 region has the DNA TGTGCCAGCGAGAACACCGGGGAGCTGTTTTTT. Its translation: CASENTGELFF.

This sequence joins TRBV7-9 and TRBJ2-3; D not certain. The CDR3 runs to 13 residues. Germline V gives CDR1 SEHNR, CDR2 FQNEAQ (reference sequence). Trimming took off 0 bases at V and 4 bases at J, with 5 bases between the two ends. The CDR3 region has the DNA TGTGCCAGCAGCTTAGCACTGTCAGATACGCAGTATTTT. Its protein product is CASSLALSDTQYF. Full variable domain (remainder filled in from reference TRBV7-9 and TRBJ2-3): DTGVSQNPRHKITKRGQNVTFRCDPISEHNRLYWYRQTLGQGPEFLTYFQNEAQLEKSRLLSDRFSAERPKGSFSTLEIQRTEQGDSAMYLCASSLALSDTQYFGPGTRLTVL.

The V and J genes are TRBV3-1 and TRBJ2-1, with TRBD1 matching 9 bases. The CDR3 loop spans 15 amino acids. The J segment lost 6 bases and the V segment lost 2 bases, leaving 5 bases of the junction unmatched. Germline CDR1 LGHDT, CDR2 YNNKEL (reference sequence). CDR3 nucleotides: TGTGCCAGCAGCCAAACGGGACAGGGCGTCAATGAGCAGTTCTTC. It is translated as CASSQTGQGVNEQFF.

V is TRBV18 and J is TRBJ1-4; D is ambiguous. The CDR3 is 15 residues long. Germline loops: CDR1 KGHSH, CDR2 LQKENI. Trimming cost V 3 bases and J 4 bases, with 12 bases left between them. The CDR3 reads CASSPKEQLNEKLFF. Here the CDR3 DNA reads TGTGCCAGCTCACCTAAAGAACAGCTTAATGAAAAACTGTTTTTT.

The gene calls are TRBV30 and TRBJ1-1; D is uncertain. Trimming took off 5 bases at V and 11 bases at J, with 6 bases between the two ends. Per germline, CDR1 GTSNPN and CDR2 SVGIG (reference sequence). The CDR3 has 8 amino acids. The CDR3 DNA is TGTGCCTGGGGTGGGGCTTTCTTT. This encodes CAWGGAFF.

The gene calls are TRBV11-2 and TRBJ2-3; 9 bases map to TRBD2. Germline CDR1 SGHAT, CDR2 FQNNGV. The CDR3 covers 17 residues. J gave up 8 bases and V 1 base, and 13 bases lay outside the gene matches. This chain's CDR3 is CASSLGLGAGGTATQYF. In DNA, the CDR3 is TGTGCCAGCAGCTTAGGACTTGGGGCGGGAGGGACGGCTACGCAGTATTTT.

This chain connects TRBV6-2 or TRBV6-3 to TRBJ2-7; 10 positions match TRBD2. Trimming removed 4 bases from V and 7 bases from J; junction bases left unmatched: 7. Germline V lookup: CDR1 MNHEY, CDR2 SVGEGT. This CDR3 contains 14 residues. This chain's CDR3 is CASSFLAGAGEQYF. The DNA for the CDR3 is TGTGCCAGCAGTTTCCTAGCGGGAGCGGGGGAGCAGTACTTC.

The gene calls are TRBV2 and TRBJ1-2; D gene unclear. The V end lost 1 base, the J end lost 2 bases, and 5 bases lay between the germline ends. This CDR3 contains 13 residues. The V gene's germline CDR1 is SNHLY and CDR2 FYNNEI. DNA of the CDR3: TGTGCCAGCAGTGAAGAGAGAAACTATGGCTACACCTTC. It is translated as CASSEERNYGYTF. Full variable domain (rest looked up from reference TRBV2 and TRBJ1-2): EPEVTQTPSHQVTQMGQEVILRCVPISNHLYFYWYRQILGQKVEFLVSFYNNEISEKSEIFDDQFSVERPDGSNFTLKIRSTKLEDSAMYFCASSEERNYGYTFGSGTRLTVV.

J is TRBJ1-5 and V is TRBV20-1, with D tentatively TRBD1 (5 bases). The V gene's germline CDR1 is DFQATT and CDR2 SNEGSKA (reference sequence). The ends were cut back, 3 bases at V and 3 bases at J, with 12 bases in the middle. This CDR3 contains 14 residues. This CDR3 is CSASRGTSNQPQHF. Here the CDR3 DNA reads TGCAGTGCTAGTCGGGGGACCTCCAATCAGCCCCAGCATTTT.

The genes are TRBV9 and TRBJ2-7, with D possibly matching TRBD1 (6 bases). The CDR3 totals 13 residues. Germline V CDR1 and CDR2: SGDLS, YYNGEE. V was cut by 4 bases and J by 6 bases, with 14 bases left in between. CDR3 region: CASSLMQGSEQYF. DNA for the CDR3: TGTGCCAGCAGCCTAATGCAGGGGTCCGAGCAGTACTTC.

The J gene is TRBJ1-2, the V gene TRBV29-1; D is uncertain. The V end was cut by 3 bases, the J end by 10 bases, with 9 bases between. The length of the CDR3 is 10 residues. Germline V gives CDR1 SQVTM, CDR2 ANQGSEA. The CDR3 loop reads CSVDPTSYTF. For the CDR3, the DNA is TGCAGCGTTGACCCCACGTCCTACACCTTC.

The gene calls are TRBV2 and TRBJ2-2; 9 bases align to TRBD2. Germline CDR1 is SNHLY and CDR2 is FYNNEI. The CDR3 is 15 amino acids. The V segment lost 7 bases and the J segment 8 bases; nucleotides outside the gene matches: 11. CDR3: CASTGLAGTPGELFF. CDR3 coding DNA: TGTGCCAGCACCGGGCTAGCGGGAACACCGGGGGAGCTGTTTTTT.

This chain links TRBV3-1 with TRBJ2-3; D possibly corresponds to TRBD2 (5 bases). Trimming removed 7 bases at V and 6 bases at J, with 8 bases between. Germline CDR1 is LGHDT and CDR2 is YNNKEL (reference sequence). The length of the CDR3 is 11 residues. This CDR3 is CASTGLDTQYF. For the CDR3, the DNA is TGTGCCAGCACCGGACTTGATACGCAGTATTTT.

The rearrangement joins TRBV4-1 to TRBJ1-1; D may be TRBD1 (6 bases). The V gene lost 2 bases and the J gene lost 4 bases, with 17 bases spanning the gap. The CDR3 runs 16 residues. Germline loops: CDR1 MGHRA, CDR2 YSYEKL. CDR3 amino acids: CASSQLTGMEGTEAFF. The CDR3 DNA reads TGCGCCAGCAGCCAACTTACAGGGATGGAGGGCACTGAAGCTTTCTTT.

The rearrangement joins TRBV24-1 to TRBJ2-7; TRBD2 matches at 7 bases. The CDR3 spans 13 residues. Germline CDR1 is KGHDR and CDR2 is SFDVKD. After removal of 5 bases from V and 6 bases from J, the junction contained 6 bases not matched to a gene. In nucleotides, the CDR3 is TGTGCCACCAGTGTGGGGAGGGCCAGCGAGCAGTACTTC. This translates into CATSVGRASEQYF.

This sequence joins TRBV5-1 and TRBJ1-1, with 11 bases aligning to TRBD1. Trimming cost V 5 bases and J 0 bases; bases outside gene matches: 6. The germline V gene encodes CDR1 SGHRS and CDR2 YFSETQ. This CDR3 contains 16 residues. The CDR3 spells CASRRGQGAMNTEAFF. In nucleotides, the CDR3 is TGCGCCAGCAGACGCGGACAGGGGGCCATGAACACTGAAGCTTTCTTT.

V usage is TRBV20-1 and J usage is TRBJ2-2; 7 nucleotides align to TRBD2. Per germline, CDR1 DFQATT and CDR2 SNEGSKA (reference sequence). CDR3 size: 15 residues. With V trimmed by 6 bases and J by 0 bases, 7 bases remained unmatched. CDR3 nucleotides: TGCAGTGCCTCACGGACTAGAGCGAACACCGGGGAGCTGTTTTTT. It specifies CSASRTRANTGELFF.

The chain joins TRBV9 to TRBJ1-1; the D gene is possibly TRBD1 (5 bases). V lost 3 bases, J lost 4 bases, and 7 bases lay in between. Germline lookup yields CDR1 SGDLS and CDR2 YYNGEE. The CDR3 length is 12 residues. The CDR3 DNA sequence: TGTGCCAGCAGCGCTGGGGGCACTGAAGCTTTCTTT. The encoded protein is CASSAGGTEAFF.

The chain combines TRBV12-3 or TRBV12-4 with TRBJ1-4, with TRBD1 matching over 10 bases. This CDR3 is built from 15 residues. V shed 3 bases, J shed 6 bases, and the junction held 4 bases outside the gene matches. In DNA form, the CDR3 reads TGTGCCAGCAGTTTGGGACAGGGGCAGGATGAAAAACTGTTTTTT. Its translation is CASSLGQGQDEKLFF.

The count of this clonotype is one. The chain is built from TRBV2 and TRBJ1-2, with 7 bases aligning to TRBD1. Germline V lookup: CDR1 SNHLY, CDR2 FYNNEI. The CDR3 length is 13 residues. V shed 4 bases and J 4 bases; nucleotides not matched to a gene: 3. CDR3 loop: CASSGTGAYGYTF. The CDR3 DNA is TGTGCCAGCAGTGGGACAGGTGCCTATGGCTACACCTTC.

The CDR3, as DNA: TGTGCCAGCAGCCAGCATCAGGGAGTTCCCTCTGGAAACACCATATATTTT. Translated: CASSQHQGVPSGNTIYF. This sequence joins TRBV28 and TRBJ1-3; tentative D call: TRBD1 (5 bases). CDR3 length equals 17 residues. Trimming left V 6 bases short and J 0 bases short, with 18 bases between. CDR1 MDHEN and CDR2 SYDVKM come from the germline V gene.

This chain joins TRBV14 and TRBJ2-1; 7 nucleotides line up with TRBD2. The V and J ends lost 4 bases and 6 bases, in that order; junction bases with no gene match: 3. Germline-derived CDR1 and CDR2 are SGHDN and FVKESK. The CDR3 extends over 13 amino acids. The chain's CDR3 is CASSLGEGNEQFF. The CDR3 coding sequence is TGTGCCAGCAGCCTTGGGGAGGGCAATGAGCAGTTCTTC.

The V and J genes are TRBV6-6 and TRBJ1-1; D gene uncertain. The germline CDR1 and CDR2 sequences are MNHNY and SVGAGI (reference sequence). CDR3 size: 14 residues. Trimming left V 7 bases short and J 10 bases short, with 22 bases between. As DNA, the CDR3 is TGTGCCAGCAACGCCAAGTCACAACTTGGGGTAGCTTTCTTT. Protein: CASNAKSQLGVAFF.